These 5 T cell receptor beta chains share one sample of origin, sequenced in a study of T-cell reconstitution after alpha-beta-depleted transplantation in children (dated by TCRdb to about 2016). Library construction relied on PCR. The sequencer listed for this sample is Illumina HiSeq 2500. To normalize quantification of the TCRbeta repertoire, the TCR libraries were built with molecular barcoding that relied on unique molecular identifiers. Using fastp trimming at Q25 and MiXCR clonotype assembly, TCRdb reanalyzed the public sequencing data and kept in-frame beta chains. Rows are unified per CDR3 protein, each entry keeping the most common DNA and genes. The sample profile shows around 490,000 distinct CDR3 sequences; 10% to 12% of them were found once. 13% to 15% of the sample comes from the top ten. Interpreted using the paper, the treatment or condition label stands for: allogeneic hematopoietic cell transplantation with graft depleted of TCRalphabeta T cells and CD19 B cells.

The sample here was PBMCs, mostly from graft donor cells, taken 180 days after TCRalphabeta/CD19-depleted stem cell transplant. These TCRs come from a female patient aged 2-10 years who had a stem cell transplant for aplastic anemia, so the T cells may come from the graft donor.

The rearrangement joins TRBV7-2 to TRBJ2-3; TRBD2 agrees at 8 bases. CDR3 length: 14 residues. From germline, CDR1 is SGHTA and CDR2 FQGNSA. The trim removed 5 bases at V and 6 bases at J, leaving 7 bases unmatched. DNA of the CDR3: TGTGCCAGCAGCCCGGGGACTAGGCAGGATACGCAGTATTTT. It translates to CASSPGTRQDTQYF.

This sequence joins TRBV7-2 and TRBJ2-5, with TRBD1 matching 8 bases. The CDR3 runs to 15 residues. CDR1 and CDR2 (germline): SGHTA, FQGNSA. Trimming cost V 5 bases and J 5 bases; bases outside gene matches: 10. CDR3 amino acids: CASSRGQGISETQYF. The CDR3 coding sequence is TGTGCCAGCAGCCGCGGACAGGGTATTTCGGAGACCCAGTACTTC. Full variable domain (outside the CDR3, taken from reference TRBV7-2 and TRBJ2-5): GAGVSQSPSNKVTEKGKDVELRCDPISGHTALYWYRQSLGQGLEFLIYFQGNSAPDKSGLPSDRFSAERTGGSVSTLTIQRTQQEDSAVYLCASSRGQGISETQYFGPGTRLLVL.

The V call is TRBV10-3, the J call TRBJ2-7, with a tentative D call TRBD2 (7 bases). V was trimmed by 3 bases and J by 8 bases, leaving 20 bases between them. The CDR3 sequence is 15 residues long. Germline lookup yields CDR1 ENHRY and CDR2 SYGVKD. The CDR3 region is CAISDVGGDKDKQYF. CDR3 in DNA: TGTGCCATCAGTGATGTTGGGGGGGACAAGGACAAGCAGTACTTC.

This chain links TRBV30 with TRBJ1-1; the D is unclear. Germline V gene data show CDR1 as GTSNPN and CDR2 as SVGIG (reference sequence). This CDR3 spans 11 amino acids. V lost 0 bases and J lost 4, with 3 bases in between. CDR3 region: CAWSVLTEAFF. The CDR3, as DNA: TGTGCCTGGAGTGTACTCACTGAAGCTTTCTTT.

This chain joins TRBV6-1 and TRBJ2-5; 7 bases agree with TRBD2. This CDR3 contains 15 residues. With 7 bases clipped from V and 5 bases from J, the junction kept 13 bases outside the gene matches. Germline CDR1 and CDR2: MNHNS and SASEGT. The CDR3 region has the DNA TGTGCCAGCAAGCGGGACTGGGGCCAATCGGAGACCCAGTACTTC. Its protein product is CASKRDWGQSETQYF.